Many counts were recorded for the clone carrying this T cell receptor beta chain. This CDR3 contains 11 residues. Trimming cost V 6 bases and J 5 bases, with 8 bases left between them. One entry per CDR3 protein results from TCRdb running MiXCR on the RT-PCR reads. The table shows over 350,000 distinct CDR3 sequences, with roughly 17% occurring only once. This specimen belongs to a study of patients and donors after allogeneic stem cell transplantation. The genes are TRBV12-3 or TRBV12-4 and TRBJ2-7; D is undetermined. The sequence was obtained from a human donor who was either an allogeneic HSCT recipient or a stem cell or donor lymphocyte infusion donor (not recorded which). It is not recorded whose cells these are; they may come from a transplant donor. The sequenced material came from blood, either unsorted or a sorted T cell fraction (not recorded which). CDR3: CASSTRNEQYF. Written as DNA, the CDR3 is TGTGCCAGCAGCACAAGGAACGAGCAGTACTTC.